Listed below are T cell receptor beta chains from one sample, sequenced in a study of blood T cell repertoires in COVID-19. Some clones are missing from TCRdb's copy, which holds only in-frame ones; the method was immunoSEQ multiplex PCR. The sample lists roughly 150,000 clones, about 85% occurring once. The sequencing input was peripheral blood. The receptors derive from a woman in her sixties or seventies with COVID-19, enrolled during active disease. Each CDR3 is given with its conserved first and last residue. D genes are given only for firm matches. Not all rows give a size; the values are once, few, many and, for expanded clones, a class.

cdr3_nt	cdr3_aa	clone_size	d_call	v_call	j_call	cdr3_length
TGTGCCACCAGCAGAGAGGGGGAAAGACTAGCGGGAGAAGTGAATGAGCAGTTCTTC	CATSREGERLAGEVNEQFF	NA	TRBD2	TRBV15	TRBJ2-1	19
TGCGCCAGCACCTTAGGAGGAGCGGGCGACTATGGCTACACCTTC	CASTLGGAGDYGYTF	NA	NA	TRBV10-2	TRBJ1-2	15
TGCAGCTCCGGGAGGTCCACTGAAGCTTTCTTT	CSSGRSTEAFF	few	NA	TRBV29-1	TRBJ1-1	11
TGCGCCAGCAGCCGGGGAGGAAGCACAGATACGCAGTATTTT	CASSRGGSTDTQYF	NA	NA	TRBV5-1	TRBJ2-3	14
TGTGCCAGTAGTATATCGGGGTATGTCGCCGAGCAGTACTTC	CASSISGYVAEQYF	NA	NA	TRBV19	TRBJ2-7	14
TGTGCCTGGAGCGCGACAGGGCTTTCTGGAAACACCATATATTTT	CAWSATGLSGNTIYF	NA	TRBD1	TRBV30	TRBJ1-3	15
TGTGCCAGCTCAGGGGCGCCCATCACTAATGAAAAACTGTTTTTT	CASSGAPITNEKLFF	few	NA	TRBV18	TRBJ1-4	15
TGTGCCACCAGCAGAGGGGACAGGGTATCTGGGGCCAACGTCCTGACTTTC	CATSRGDRVSGANVLTF	NA	TRBD1	TRBV15	TRBJ2-6	17
TGTGCCAGCAGCTTGGCCCTCTTTGCTGAAGCTTTCTTT	CASSLALFAEAFF	NA	NA	TRBV5-5	TRBJ1-1	13
TGTGCCAGCAGCTTAGTATTGGGGGGGTCCCAAGAGACCCAGTACTTC	CASSLVLGGSQETQYF	NA	TRBD2	TRBV7-2	TRBJ2-5	16
TGTGCCAGCAGCCAAAGACTATCCTACGAGCAGTACTTC	CASSQRLSYEQYF	few	NA	TRBV3-1/TRBV3-2	TRBJ2-7	13
TGTGCCAGCAGCGTCGGGACAGGGGACGAAAAACTGTTTTTT	CASSVGTGDEKLFF	NA	TRBD1	TRBV7-8	TRBJ1-4	14
TGTGCCATCAGCGACGGCAACGCAGGGGACACTGAAGCTTTCTTT	CAISDGNAGDTEAFF	NA	NA	TRBV10-3	TRBJ1-1	15
TGTGCCACCAGCAGCGGGGGACTAGCGGGGTTCAATGAGCAGTTCTTC	CATSSGGLAGFNEQFF	NA	TRBD2	TRBV15	TRBJ2-1	16
TGTGCCAGCTCACTTCGACAGGGCGAGACTGAAGCTTTCTTT	CASSLRQGETEAFF	NA	TRBD1	TRBV18	TRBJ1-1	14
TGTGCCAGCAGCTTTCTCTCGGGTAATGAAAAACTGTTTTTT	CASSFLSGNEKLFF	few	NA	TRBV7-9	TRBJ1-4	14
TGTGCCAGCAGCTTAGCTCTCTCTAGCGGGGCCTCCTACGAGCAGTACTTC	CASSLALSSGASYEQYF	NA	TRBD2	TRBV7-6	TRBJ2-7	17
TGTGCCAGCAGCTTTGGAGTTAACTATGGCTACACCTTC	CASSFGVNYGYTF	NA	NA	TRBV7-9	TRBJ1-2	13
TGTGCCAGCAGCGGGACGACAGGGGGTACTAACTATGGCTACACCTTC	CASSGTTGGTNYGYTF	NA	TRBD1	TRBV9	TRBJ1-2	16
TGTGCCAGCAGCTTCGGACAGGGGGCCGTAGGGTACGAGCAGTACTTC	CASSFGQGAVGYEQYF	NA	TRBD1	TRBV5-5	TRBJ2-7	16
TGTGCCAGCAGCGTAGGTGGAAGCGCGAGCTCCTACAATGAGCAGTTCTTC	CASSVGGSASSYNEQFF	NA	NA	TRBV9	TRBJ2-1	17
TGTGCCAGCAGCCAAGATATGTGGAACACTGAAGCTTTCTTT	CASSQDMWNTEAFF	NA	NA	TRBV3-1/TRBV3-2	TRBJ1-1	14
TGTGCCAGCAGTGAACGGCTAGCGGGAGACGGGGAGCTGTTTTTT	CASSERLAGDGELFF	NA	TRBD2	TRBV2	TRBJ2-2	15
TGTGCCAGCAGCCAAGATCCCGCCGTAGCGAACACCGGGGAGCTGTTTTTT	CASSQDPAVANTGELFF	NA	NA	TRBV14	TRBJ2-2	17
TGTGCCAGCAGCTACATTACTACAGGGGGCTCTGGTGGCTACACCTTC	CASSYITTGGSGGYTF	NA	TRBD1	TRBV5-6	TRBJ1-2	16